This TCR beta chain was obtained from a study of control samples from healthy donors and cancer patients. Assay: immunoSEQ multiplex PCR; the TCRdb copy retains only in-frame clones and omits some. This table has just under 60,000 clones, roughly 90% appearing once. Germline CDR1 KGHSH, CDR2 LQKENI. This CDR3 has 15 amino acids. Trimming left V 3 bases short and J 0 bases short, with 12 bases between. Sequences were obtained from PBMCs. The chain combines TRBV18 with TRBJ2-7; D is unclear. The TCR was taken from a man aged 35-49 years with colorectal cancer. CDR3 DNA: TGTGCCAGCTCACCCCTCAGCAGACCCTCCTACGAGCAGTACTTC. It codes for CASSPLSRPSYEQYF.